This is a list of T cell receptor beta chains from one sample in a study of shared clonotypes between healthy human individuals. Clones were read by immunoSEQ multiplex PCR, and TCRdb kept only the in-frame ones, dropping some. The data hold about 680,000 clones, with roughly 73% observed a single time. The sequenced material came from memory CD4+ T cells sorted from blood. Receptors originate from a woman between 25 and 40 years old in good health. The CDR3 runs from the conserved cysteine through the conserved F or W. The order of the fields is clone size, V gene, J gene, D gene, CDR3 length, CDR3 DNA, CDR3 protein. A D gene is named only where the DNA matches it firmly. Rows may omit the clone size; those that give it use once, few, many or a size class.

abundance: .; v_gene: TRBV7-2; j_gene: TRBJ2-7; d_gene: .; len: 14; CDR3nt: TGTGCCAGCAGCTTAGAGATGGGGACTTACGAGCAGTACTTC; CDR3aa: CASSLEMGTYEQYF
abundance: .; v_gene: TRBV29-1; j_gene: TRBJ2-1; d_gene: TRBD2; len: 10; CDR3nt: TGCAGCGCCGGGGGGTATGAGCAGTTCTTC; CDR3aa: CSAGGYEQFF
abundance: .; v_gene: TRBV28; j_gene: TRBJ2-3; d_gene: TRBD2; len: 24; CDR3nt: TGTGCCAGCAGTTTATCCCGAGGACTAGCGGGAGTCATTGGTCCCCCCTCTAGCACAGATACGCAGTATTTT; CDR3aa: CASSLSRGLAGVIGPPSSTDTQYF
abundance: many; v_gene: TRBV6-4; j_gene: TRBJ2-2; d_gene: .; len: 15; CDR3nt: TGTGCCAGCAGTGCGGACTATTTAGGTGCCGGGGAGCTGTTTTTT; CDR3aa: CASSADYLGAGELFF
abundance: .; v_gene: TRBV7-9; j_gene: TRBJ1-2; d_gene: .; len: 13; CDR3nt: TGTGCCAGCAGCTTGGAACTCCCCTATGGCTACACCTTC; CDR3aa: CASSLELPYGYTF
abundance: .; v_gene: TRBV19; j_gene: TRBJ2-2; d_gene: .; len: 13; CDR3nt: TGTGCCAGTAGTATAGACTTCGGAGGAGAGCTGTTTTTT; CDR3aa: CASSIDFGGELFF
abundance: few; v_gene: TRBV23-1; j_gene: TRBJ2-5; d_gene: .; len: 16; CDR3nt: TGCGCCAGCAGTCAATCAGGAGACTGGGCAAAAGAGACCCAGTACTTC; CDR3aa: CASSQSGDWAKETQYF
abundance: .; v_gene: TRBV5-1; j_gene: TRBJ2-1; d_gene: .; len: 14; CDR3nt: TGCGCCAGCAGCACCGGGACAAGGTACAATGAGCAGTTCTTC; CDR3aa: CASSTGTRYNEQFF
abundance: .; v_gene: TRBV28; j_gene: TRBJ2-7; d_gene: TRBD1; len: 13; CDR3nt: TGTGCCAGCAGAGAAGGGGGCCCCTACGAGCAGTACTTC; CDR3aa: CASREGGPYEQYF
abundance: few; v_gene: TRBV6-5; j_gene: TRBJ1-5; d_gene: .; len: 15; CDR3nt: TGTGCCAGCAGTTCGACAGGATCGGGCAATCAGCCCCAGCATTTT; CDR3aa: CASSSTGSGNQPQHF
abundance: once; v_gene: TRBV9; j_gene: TRBJ1-1; d_gene: .; len: 15; CDR3nt: TGTGCCAGCAGCGATCAGGTTCGGGCGAACACTGAAGCTTTCTTT; CDR3aa: CASSDQVRANTEAFF
abundance: .; v_gene: TRBV7-3; j_gene: TRBJ2-7; d_gene: .; len: 16; CDR3nt: TGTGCCAGCAGCTTAACGGGAGCCGGGGGCGTAGACGAGCAGTACTTC; CDR3aa: CASSLTGAGGVDEQYF
abundance: .; v_gene: TRBV28; j_gene: TRBJ2-7; d_gene: .; len: 13; CDR3nt: TGTGCCAGCAACCGAGGACAGAACTACGAGCAGTACTTC; CDR3aa: CASNRGQNYEQYF
abundance: .; v_gene: TRBV6-5; j_gene: TRBJ2-1; d_gene: .; len: 15; CDR3nt: TGTGCCAGCAGCCTTGGACACCGCTCCTACAATGAGCAGTTCTTC; CDR3aa: CASSLGHRSYNEQFF
abundance: .; v_gene: TRBV5-1; j_gene: TRBJ2-5; d_gene: .; len: 15; CDR3nt: TGCGCCAGCAGCTTGGGCTTAAGCAGCCAAGAGACCCAGTACTTC; CDR3aa: CASSLGLSSQETQYF
abundance: few; v_gene: TRBV25-1; j_gene: TRBJ2-1; d_gene: .; len: 16; CDR3nt: TGTGCCAGCAGATCCAGCCATAGCGGCTCCTACAATGAGCAGTTCTTC; CDR3aa: CASRSSHSGSYNEQFF
abundance: .; v_gene: TRBV15; j_gene: TRBJ2-7; d_gene: TRBD1; len: 16; CDR3nt: TGTGCCACCAGCAGTAGGACAGGGGGTTTAGGATACGAGCAGTACTTC; CDR3aa: CATSSRTGGLGYEQYF
abundance: .; v_gene: TRBV7-2; j_gene: TRBJ2-3; d_gene: .; len: 13; CDR3nt: TGTGCCAGCAGCCTCGGGACTCCAGATACGCAGTATTTT; CDR3aa: CASSLGTPDTQYF
abundance: .; v_gene: TRBV19; j_gene: TRBJ2-3; d_gene: TRBD2; len: 13; CDR3nt: TGTGCCAGTAGTTTTGGGGGGGTAGATACGCAGTATTTT; CDR3aa: CASSFGGVDTQYF
abundance: .; v_gene: TRBV18; j_gene: TRBJ2-5; d_gene: .; len: 14; CDR3nt: TGTGCCAGCTCACGCATACATGGACAAGAGACCCAGTACTTC; CDR3aa: CASSRIHGQETQYF
abundance: .; v_gene: TRBV7-2; j_gene: TRBJ2-7; d_gene: TRBD2; len: 13; CDR3nt: TGTGCCAGCAGCGTAGGGACTAGCGGCGAGCAGTACTTC; CDR3aa: CASSVGTSGEQYF
abundance: few; v_gene: TRBV6-5; j_gene: TRBJ1-2; d_gene: .; len: 13; CDR3nt: TGTGCCAGCAGCCCGGGACACAACTATGGCTACACCTTC; CDR3aa: CASSPGHNYGYTF
abundance: few; v_gene: TRBV7-2; j_gene: TRBJ2-1; d_gene: .; len: 16; CDR3nt: TGTGCCAGCAGACAATCTAGCTCCGCCTCCTACAATGAGCAGTTCTTC; CDR3aa: CASRQSSSASYNEQFF
abundance: .; v_gene: TRBV29-1; j_gene: TRBJ2-2; d_gene: TRBD1; len: 14; CDR3nt: TGCAGCGGCCGACGGACAGGGAACACCGGGGAGCTGTTTTTT; CDR3aa: CSGRRTGNTGELFF
abundance: .; v_gene: TRBV15; j_gene: TRBJ2-1; d_gene: TRBD2; len: 15; CDR3nt: TGTGCCACCAGCACCCGGACTAGCGGGTCGGACGAGCAGTTCTTC; CDR3aa: CATSTRTSGSDEQFF
abundance: once; v_gene: TRBV28; j_gene: TRBJ2-3; d_gene: TRBD2; len: 16; CDR3nt: TGTGCCAGCAGTTCTATAGCGGGAGACGGGACAGATACGCAGTATTTT; CDR3aa: CASSSIAGDGTDTQYF
abundance: .; v_gene: TRBV28; j_gene: TRBJ2-4; d_gene: .; len: 13; CDR3nt: TGTGCCAGCAGTCCCCAGGGCACGGGGATTCAGTACTTC; CDR3aa: CASSPQGTGIQYF
abundance: .; v_gene: TRBV10-1; j_gene: TRBJ2-5; d_gene: TRBD2; len: 14; CDR3nt: TGCGCCAGCTGTCGGGCACTAGCGGGAGAGACCCAGTACTTC; CDR3aa: CASCRALAGETQYF
abundance: .; v_gene: TRBV14; j_gene: TRBJ2-2; d_gene: .; len: 13; CDR3nt: TGTGCCAGCAGCCAAGCGTACACCGGGGAGCTGTTTTTT; CDR3aa: CASSQAYTGELFF
abundance: .; v_gene: TRBV4-2; j_gene: TRBJ2-6; d_gene: .; len: 18; CDR3nt: TGTGCCAGCAGCCAAGATCGCGGCCGTGGCTCTGGGGCCAACGTCCTGACTTTC; CDR3aa: CASSQDRGRGSGANVLTF
abundance: .; v_gene: TRBV2; j_gene: TRBJ2-7; d_gene: .; len: 13; CDR3nt: TGTGCCAGCCAGAACAGGGAGGGGTACGAGCAGTACTTC; CDR3aa: CASQNREGYEQYF
abundance: .; v_gene: TRBV28; j_gene: TRBJ2-5; d_gene: TRBD2; len: 16; CDR3nt: TGTGCCAGCAGTGCGTGGACTAGCGGGACACAAGAGACCCAGTACTTC; CDR3aa: CASSAWTSGTQETQYF
abundance: .; v_gene: TRBV28; j_gene: TRBJ1-5; d_gene: .; len: 13; CDR3nt: TGTGCCAGCAGTTTTTCGGTCAATCAGCCCCAGCATTTT; CDR3aa: CASSFSVNQPQHF
abundance: many; v_gene: TRBV5-1; j_gene: TRBJ2-3; d_gene: .; len: 14; CDR3nt: TGCGCCAGCAGCTTGGGCACAGTCGGGGATACGCAGTATTTT; CDR3aa: CASSLGTVGDTQYF
abundance: .; v_gene: TRBV7-2; j_gene: TRBJ2-5; d_gene: .; len: 13; CDR3nt: TGTGCCAGCAGCTTATGGCTAGCGGAGACCCAGTACTTC; CDR3aa: CASSLWLAETQYF
abundance: many; v_gene: TRBV5-1; j_gene: TRBJ1-2; d_gene: TRBD1; len: 15; CDR3nt: TGCGCCAGCAGCTTGGGGGACAGGGATAACTATGGCTACACCTTC; CDR3aa: CASSLGDRDNYGYTF
abundance: .; v_gene: TRBV25-1; j_gene: TRBJ2-3; d_gene: .; len: 16; CDR3nt: TGTGCCAGCAGTTCGAAACCCCTAGGGGACACAGATACGCAGTATTTT; CDR3aa: CASSSKPLGDTDTQYF
abundance: .; v_gene: TRBV19; j_gene: TRBJ1-5; d_gene: TRBD1; len: 16; CDR3nt: TGTGCCAGTAGTATGGAGTCAGGGGGTTTGGATCAGCCCCAGCATTTT; CDR3aa: CASSMESGGLDQPQHF
abundance: few; v_gene: TRBV10-3; j_gene: TRBJ1-1; d_gene: .; len: 14; CDR3nt: TGTGCCATCAGTGAAATTGGTCCTGGGACTGAAGCTTTCTTT; CDR3aa: CAISEIGPGTEAFF
abundance: .; v_gene: TRBV19; j_gene: TRBJ2-1; d_gene: TRBD2; len: 16; CDR3nt: TGTGCCAGTAGTATCGGGGCGGGAGGGCCCTCCAATGAGCAGTTCTTC; CDR3aa: CASSIGAGGPSNEQFF